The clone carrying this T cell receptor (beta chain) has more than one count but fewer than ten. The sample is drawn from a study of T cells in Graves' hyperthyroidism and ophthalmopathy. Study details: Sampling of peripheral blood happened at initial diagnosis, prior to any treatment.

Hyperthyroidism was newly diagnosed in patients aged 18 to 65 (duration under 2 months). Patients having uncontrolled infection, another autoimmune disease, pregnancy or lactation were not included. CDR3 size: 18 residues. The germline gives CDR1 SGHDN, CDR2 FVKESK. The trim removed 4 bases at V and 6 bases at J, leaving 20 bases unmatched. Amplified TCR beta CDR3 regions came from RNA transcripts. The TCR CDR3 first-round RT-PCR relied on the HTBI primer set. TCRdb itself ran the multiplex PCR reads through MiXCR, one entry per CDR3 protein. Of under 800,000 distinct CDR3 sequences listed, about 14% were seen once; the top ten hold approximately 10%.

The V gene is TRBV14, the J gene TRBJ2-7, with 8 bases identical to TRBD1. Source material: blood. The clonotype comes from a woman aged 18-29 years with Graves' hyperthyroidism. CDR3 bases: TGTGCCAGCAGCCTCCCAGGGTTGACAGGGGCGAGCGAAGGCGAGCAGTACTTC. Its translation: CASSLPGLTGASEGEQYF.